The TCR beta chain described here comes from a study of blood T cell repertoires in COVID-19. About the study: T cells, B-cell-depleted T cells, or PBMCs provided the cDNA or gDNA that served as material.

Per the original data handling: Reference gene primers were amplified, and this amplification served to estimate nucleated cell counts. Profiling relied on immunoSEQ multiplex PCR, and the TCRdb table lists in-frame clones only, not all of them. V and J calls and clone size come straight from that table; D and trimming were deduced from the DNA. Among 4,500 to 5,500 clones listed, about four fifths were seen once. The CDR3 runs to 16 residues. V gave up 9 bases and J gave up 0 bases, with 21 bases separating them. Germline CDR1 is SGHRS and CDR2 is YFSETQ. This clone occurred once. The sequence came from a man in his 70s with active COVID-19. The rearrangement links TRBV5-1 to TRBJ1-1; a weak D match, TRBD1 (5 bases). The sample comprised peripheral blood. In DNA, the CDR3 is TGCGCCACTTCCCCCGGGGGGACCCACATGAACACTGAAGCTTTCTTT. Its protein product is CATSPGGTHMNTEAFF.